This T cell receptor beta chain derives from a study of identical twins. Notes on the study in general: Out-of-frame beta chain sequences displayed weaker excess sharing between twins. The analysis was cross-sectional rather than longitudinal within donors. In zero-insertion analyses, partial confounding could arise from invariant MAIT and iNKT cells.

This clonotype was detected many times. No antigen is known for it. MiXCR, applied by TCRdb to the 5' RACE reads, yields one record per CDR3 protein. The sample carries 150,000 or so distinct CDR3 sequences, around 3.6% recorded once. V was shortened by 8 bases and J by 3 bases, with 10 bases between the two germline ends. The CDR3 is 13 residues long. This chain connects TRBV12-3 or TRBV12-4 to TRBJ1-4; perhaps TRBD1 as D (5 bases). The origin of this receptor is a man between 18 and 35 years old in good health. The sequenced sample consisted of memory T cells sorted from blood. The CDR3 protein is CASEKGANEKLFF. The CDR3 DNA sequence: TGTGCCAGCGAGAAAGGGGCTAATGAAAAACTGTTTTTT.